This is a list of T cell receptor beta chains from one sample in a study of cytomegalovirus exposure and HLA in healthy donors. Data came from immunoSEQ multiplex PCR; TCRdb stores just in-frame clones and leaves some out. There are approximately 130,000 clones in the sample; approximately 80% occur only once, and around 1.9% lies in the top ten. The specimen sequenced was PBMCs. The receptor set was obtained from a man aged 35 to 55 in good health and CMV-seronegative. Both conserved end residues are part of each CDR3. A D gene is named only where the DNA matches it firmly. Where a row states a size, it is once, few, many or the class of an expanded clone; other rows omit it.

J gene	V gene	D gene	CDR3 length	clone size	CDR3 protein
TRBJ1-6	TRBV4-3	TRBD1	16	few	CASSQEGRGLGSPLHF
TRBJ1-2	TRBV6-1	TRBD1	17	NA	CASSGFGTGGTTFGYTF
TRBJ1-2	TRBV18	TRBD1	14	NA	CASSPGQTNYGYTF
TRBJ1-1	TRBV10-3	TRBD1	14	NA	CAISRQGILAEAFF
TRBJ1-5	TRBV4-3	NA	15	NA	CASSQDVSGGQPQHF
TRBJ1-4	TRBV14	TRBD1	17	NA	CASSQDPTRTGAEKLFF
TRBJ2-4	TRBV28	NA	16	few	CASSLLPGQGKNIQYF
TRBJ2-7	TRBV15	TRBD2	16	NA	CATSRELAGVTYEQYF
TRBJ2-1	TRBV5-1	TRBD2	15	NA	CASSLHKRGEWRGFF
TRBJ1-1	TRBV29-1	NA	10	NA	CSVEIQQAFF
TRBJ1-1	TRBV4-3	NA	14	NA	CASSENQGFTEAFF
TRBJ2-2	TRBV23-1	NA	15	NA	CASTYRDTNTGELFF
TRBJ2-1	TRBV11-1	NA	17	once	CASSLAIGSQGSNEQFF
TRBJ2-2	TRBV5-1	TRBD1	16	NA	CASTLTGGANTGELFF
TRBJ1-6	TRBV5-8	NA	13	few	CASSFAGNSPLHF
TRBJ2-1	TRBV10-3	NA	16	NA	CAISEWGRSSYNEQFF
TRBJ1-1	TRBV7-9	NA	13	NA	CASSYSGGTEAFF
TRBJ1-2	TRBV2	NA	13	once	CASFSQGTYGYTF
TRBJ2-1	TRBV11-3	TRBD1	15	NA	CASSYDRDSYNEQFF
NA	TRBV28	TRBD1	15	NA	CASSLSWDRLSEQYF
TRBJ2-7	TRBV2	NA	15	few	CASSGLEGSRDEQYF
TRBJ2-2	TRBV4-2	NA	16	NA	CASSQEVQGNTGELFF
TRBJ2-1	TRBV9	TRBD1	15	NA	CASSVGRGQGNEQFF
TRBJ1-1	TRBV6-6	NA	13	NA	CASSYSGGTEAFF
TRBJ1-2	TRBV6-1	NA	8	NA	CGTDGYTF
TRBJ2-3	TRBV20-1	NA	11	NA	CSANGFDTQYF
TRBJ1-5	TRBV6-6	TRBD1	12	once	CASSYDRGQLHF
TRBJ1-1	TRBV29-1	TRBD1	13	NA	CSGRQGNYPEAFF
TRBJ2-2	TRBV7-2	TRBD2	16	few	CASSLVVTSGTGELFF
TRBJ2-1	TRBV6-5	NA	13	NA	CASRGGGDNEQFF
TRBJ2-1	TRBV7-7	NA	12	NA	CASSSESDEQFF
TRBJ2-4	TRBV18	TRBD2	15	NA	CASSTQREAKNIQYF
TRBJ1-6	TRBV7-8	NA	16	NA	CASSPNGEYYNSPLHF
TRBJ2-6	TRBV19	TRBD2	19	NA	CASSTRLAGAPSGANGLTF
TRBJ1-2	TRBV30	TRBD1	15	NA	CAWTRPQGARYGYTF